This T cell receptor beta chain was sequenced in a study of CD8 T cells in ankylosing spondylitis. Study-wide findings and caveats: Reportedly, matched ankylosing spondylitis synovial fluid was significantly enriched for disease-linked clones. For ankylosing spondylitis blood, a TCR beta motif of under 10 highly homologous variants appeared characteristic.

CDR3 length equals 16 residues. The V and J ends lost 5 bases and 1 base, in that order; junction bases with no gene match: 6. Per the germline V gene, CDR1 is KGHSH and CDR2 is LQKENI. As to this clonotype: The antigen remains unidentified.

One entry per CDR3 protein, called by TCRdb with MiXCR from the 5' RACE reads. The sample records about 220,000 distinct CDR3 sequences, just under 7.5% being singletons. The genes are TRBV18 and TRBJ2-3, with TRBD1 matching over 10 bases. Sequences were obtained from blood, either unsorted or a sorted T cell fraction (not recorded which). The receptor was derived from a male donor with ankylosing spondylitis. The DNA for the CDR3 is TGTGCCAGCTCAGATTCCGGGACAGGGGGCACAGATACGCAGTATTTT. Its translation: CASSDSGTGGTDTQYF.